The rows below give T cell receptor beta chains drawn from one sample of a study of blood T cell repertoires in COVID-19. Sequencing used immunoSEQ multiplex PCR; TCRdb keeps in-frame clones, though not all of them. The data show tens of thousands of clones, about three quarters seen once. Sequenced material: peripheral blood. The receptor source for this set is a man in his 70s with active or convalescent COVID-19. Both conserved end residues are part of each CDR3. D genes are given only for firm matches. Rows give clone size only sometimes, using once, few, many, or a class for an expanded clone.

V,J,size,D,DNA,CDR3
TRBV5-6,TRBJ2-1,-,TRBD1,TGTGCCAGCAGCGGAGCGCCCGGGACAGGGAGGCCCGGCGCCGAGGTCTTC,CASSGAPGTGRPGAEVF
TRBV5-1,TRBJ1-3,once,-,TGCGCCAGCAGCCCGGGAAGACATTCTGGAAACACCATATATTTT,CASSPGRHSGNTIYF
TRBV21-1,TRBJ2-7,once,-,TGTGCCAGCAGTCGACCGGGGGGACACTCCTACGAGCAGTACTTC,CASSRPGGHSYEQYF
TRBV9,TRBJ2-4,few,-,TGTGCCAGCAGCGAAAATGGAGAGGAGCCCGACCATCAGTACTTC,CASSENGEEPDHQYF
TRBV29-1,TRBJ1-2,-,-,TGCAGCGTTGATAGCGGGACCTATGGCTACACCTTC,CSVDSGTYGYTF
TRBV5-4,TRBJ2-7,-,-,TGTGCCAGCAGCCCCCGGAGTGGAGGCTACGAGCAGTACTTC,CASSPRSGGYEQYF
TRBV5-6,TRBJ2-7,once,-,TGTGCCAGCAGCTTCGGGTTGGGGCCCTCCTACGAGCAGTACTTC,CASSFGLGPSYEQYF
TRBV5-1,TRBJ2-1,-,TRBD2,TGCGCCAGCACCTGGACTAGCGGGGGCAGCTCCTACAATGAGCAGTTCTTC,CASTWTSGGSSYNEQFF
TRBV6-2/TRBV6-3,TRBJ1-2,once,-,TGTGCCAGCAGTTACCAGGAAAACTATGGCTACACCTTC,CASSYQENYGYTF
TRBV5-5,TRBJ2-5,-,TRBD2,TGTGCCAGCAGCTTGCGTCTAGCGGGGGGATACTACCAAGAGACCCAGTACTTC,CASSLRLAGGYYQETQYF
TRBV19,TRBJ1-1,-,-,TGTGCCAGTAGTATTTCACCCCCGGGTCCCGGCACTGAAGCTTTCTTT,CASSISPPGPGTEAFF
TRBV28,TRBJ1-2,-,TRBD1,TGTGCCAGCAGTTTTTCCTCCGGGACAGGCTATGGCTACACCTTC,CASSFSSGTGYGYTF
TRBV6-5,TRBJ1-6,-,TRBD1,TGTGCCAGCAGAAAGGGACAGCCGAATTCACCCCTCCACTTT,CASRKGQPNSPLHF
TRBV2,TRBJ1-5,-,-,TGTGCCAGCGGGGAACAGGCTTGGCAGCCCCAGCATTTT,CASGEQAWQPQHF
TRBV7-2,TRBJ2-5,-,TRBD1,TGTGCCAGCAGCCCGGGACAGGTAGAGACCCAGTACTTC,CASSPGQVETQYF
TRBV28,TRBJ1-1,once,-,TGTGCCAGCAGTTTTAGGGGCCTTGAAGCTTTCTTT,CASSFRGLEAFF
TRBV11-3,TRBJ2-2,-,-,TGTGCCAGCAGCTTAGTTGTGGGCTATAACACCGGGGAGCTGTTTTTT,CASSLVVGYNTGELFF
TRBV27,TRBJ2-2,-,TRBD1,TGTGCCAGCAGTTGCCAAGGCGGACAGGGGGCCCACACCGGGGAGCTGTTTTTT,CASSCQGGQGAHTGELFF
TRBV4-2,TRBJ2-1,-,-,TGTGCCAGCAGCCAAGGGCAGGGGCGCCCATTGGATGAGCAGTTCTTC,CASSQGQGRPLDEQFF
TRBV18,TRBJ2-2,-,-,TGTGCCAGCTCACCCTCCACTAACACCGGGGAGCTGTTTTTT,CASSPSTNTGELFF
TRBV18,TRBJ2-3,-,-,TGTGCCAGCTCACTACTTGTCGGGACTTATGGCACAGATACGCAGTATTTT,CASSLLVGTYGTDTQYF
TRBV24-1,TRBJ2-1,few,-,TGTGCCACCAGTGCCATGGGAGGATCTGCGGGCAATGAGCAGTTCTTC,CATSAMGGSAGNEQFF